The present entry profiles one TCR beta chain with its context. Antigen: not known. This sample is drawn from a study of CD8+ T cells in alopecia areata. Treatment described: oral pan-JAK inhibitor, 5-10 mg twice daily. cDNA reverse transcribed from extracted RNA served as the sequencing template. Assay: immunoSEQ multiplex PCR; the TCRdb copy retains only in-frame clones and omits some. The data contain fewer than 250,000 clones, more than 50% of them singletons. General study findings and limits: Many expanded lesional clones persisted during tofacitinib (in both scalp and blood).

This CDR3 is built from 13 residues. Germline values: CDR1 GTSNPN, CDR2 SVGIG (reference sequence). Trimming pared 2 bases from V and 10 bases from J, leaving 12 bases between. The genes are TRBV30 and TRBJ1-6; weak D call: TRBD1 (6 bases). The clonotype was recovered from a human donor with alopecia areata. The sequences come from CD4+ T cells sorted from blood, collected at week 24, from a patient treated with tofacitinib. The CDR3 DNA reads TGTGCCTGGAGTTCAGGGGTAGGATCACCCCTCCACTTT. This codes for CAWSSGVGSPLHF.